This TCR beta chain was profiled in a study of CD8+CD57+ T cells in acquired aplastic anemia. The V gene's germline CDR1 is SNHLY and CDR2 FYNNEI. Germline trimming cut 2 bases from V and 7 bases from J; bases unmatched to any gene: 8. The CDR3 has 14 residues. This clonotype was counted ten times or more. Genomic DNA provided the template from which TCR beta VDJ and CDR3 profiles were obtained. One entry per CDR3 protein, called by TCRdb with MiXCR from the reads. The sample yields some 240,000 distinct CDR3 sequences, about a third seen once. The chain combines TRBV2 with TRBJ2-7; 7 bases agree with TRBD2. This receptor was identified in a human donor in good health, serving as a control. Sequenced: sorted CD4+, CD8+, or CD8+CD57+ T cells (not recorded which) from PBMCs. For the CDR3, the DNA is TGTGCCAGCAGTGAAATATGGGGCGGGGGAGAGCAGTACTTC. Its protein is CASSEIWGGGEQYF.